These 27 T cell receptor beta chains were sequenced from one sample in a study of Ad26.COV2.S vaccination and SARS-CoV-2 variants. The sample's treatment: some 20 received Ad26.COV2.S at low or high dose, single or two shots; about five received placebo; per-sample allocation not given. Vaccine and placebo recipients were sampled on day 63 after the first injection. Measured with immunoSEQ multiplex PCR; TCRdb has only the in-frame clones, and not every one. The repertoire includes roughly 450,000 clones, 75% to 95% of them detected once, and over 9% sits in the top ten. Sequences were derived from peripheral blood, sampled in a trial of Ad26.COV2.S vaccine versus placebo. These TCRs come from a person between 18 and 60 years old who received the Ad26.COV2.S COVID-19 vaccine or a placebo.

The count of this clone is one. V gene TRBV5-1 combines with J gene TRBJ2-3, with 10 bases that match TRBD2. The V gene end was trimmed by 4 bases and the J gene end by 5 bases; junction bases not matched to a gene: 13. This CDR3 has 17 residues. The germline V gene encodes CDR1 SGHRS and CDR2 YFSETQ. The CDR3 region is CASSPAASGRRVDTQYF. The CDR3 coding sequence is TGCGCCAGCAGCCCGGCGGCTAGCGGGAGAAGGGTAGATACGCAGTATTTT. The complete variable domain, with remaining parts taken from reference TRBV5-1 and TRBJ2-3, reads KAGVTQTPRYLIKTRGQQVTLSCSPISGHRSVSWYQQTPGQGLQFLFEYFSETQRNKGNFPGRFSGRQFSNSRSEMNVSTLELGDSALYLCASSPAASGRRVDTQYFGPGTRLTVL.

In DNA form, the CDR3 reads TGCGCCAGCAGCTTGCAAACAGGGGTGGGAGAAAAACTGTTTTTT. This gives the protein CASSLQTGVGEKLFF. The V gene is TRBV5-1, the J gene TRBJ1-4; TRBD1 matches at 7 bases. After removal of 1 base from V and 8 bases from J, the junction contained 8 bases not matched to a gene. This CDR3 spans 15 amino acids. Germline V gene lookup returns CDR1 SGHRS and CDR2 YFSETQ.

The V gene is TRBV7-8, the J gene TRBJ1-2, with D possibly TRBD1 on 5 matching bases. The germline V gene has CDR1 SGHVS and CDR2 FQNEAQ. There are 15 residues in the CDR3. Trimming took off 1 base at V and 7 bases at J, with 16 bases between the two ends. CDR3: CASSLVKGHGGGYTF. DNA for the CDR3: TGTGCCAGCAGCTTAGTCAAGGGGCACGGTGGTGGCTACACCTTC.

The J gene is TRBJ2-3, the V gene TRBV9; D unresolved. Germline assignment: CDR1 SGDLS and CDR2 YYNGEE. V was trimmed by 0 bases and J by 0 bases, leaving 5 bases between them. The CDR3 length is 14 residues. The CDR3 DNA is TGTGCCAGCAGCGTAGCCCCTAGCACAGATACGCAGTATTTT. This encodes CASSVAPSTDTQYF.

The rearrangement links TRBV7-2 to TRBJ2-1; no reliable D call. Per the germline V gene, CDR1 is SGHTA and CDR2 is FQGNSA. The V end was cut by 5 bases, the J end by 3 bases, with 11 bases between. The CDR3 is 14 amino acids. This chain's CDR3 is CASSPRHNYNEQFF. The CDR3 DNA follows: TGTGCCAGCAGCCCGAGACATAACTACAATGAGCAGTTCTTC.

This clone was seen only once. This chain joins TRBV4-3 and TRBJ2-7; maybe TRBD1 (6 bases). Germline CDR1 reads LGHNA; CDR2 reads YSLEER. Trimming removed 3 bases at V and 0 bases at J, with 12 bases between. This CDR3 has 15 amino acids. The CDR3 region is CASSHGTINSYEQYF. The CDR3 region has the DNA TGCGCCAGCAGCCACGGGACAATCAACTCCTACGAGCAGTACTTC.

The J gene is TRBJ1-6, the V gene TRBV9; TRBD1 aligns across 8 bases. The V gene's germline CDR1 is SGDLS and CDR2 YYNGEE. This CDR3 region has 16 residues. The ends lost 4 bases at V and 8 bases at J; junction bases unmatched: 11. CDR3 in DNA: TGTGCCAGCAGCATACAACCAGGGGGCGGAGATTCACCCCTCCACTTT. Translated: CASSIQPGGGDSPLHF.

The chain employs TRBV24-1 and TRBJ2-2; D uncertain. The CDR3 covers 12 residues. V was clipped by 3 bases and J by 8 bases, with 6 bases between them. Germline V gene data show CDR1 as KGHDR and CDR2 as SFDVKD. The DNA of the CDR3 is TGTGCCACCAGTGATGGGTTTGGGGAGCTGTTTTTT. Translation gives CATSDGFGELFF.

The chain uses TRBV18 and TRBJ1-1; 9 bases align to TRBD1. CDR3 size: 15 residues. The V and J ends lost 4 bases and 2 bases, in that order; junction bases with no gene match: 5. Germline V gives CDR1 KGHSH, CDR2 LQKENI. CDR3 residues: CASSQRQGENTEAFF. CDR3 DNA sequence: TGTGCCAGCTCACAAAGACAGGGGGAAAACACTGAAGCTTTCTTT.

The chain is built from TRBV6-5 and TRBJ1-2; D is uncertain. Germline V gives CDR1 MNHEY, CDR2 SVGAGI. CDR3 length: 15 amino acids. V shed 6 bases and J shed 0 bases, with 14 bases lying between them. Here the CDR3 DNA reads TGTGCCAGCAGCCCGCTAGAGGGTCCTAACTATGGCTACACCTTC. The encoded protein is CASSPLEGPNYGYTF.

The V call is TRBV5-5, the J call TRBJ2-5; 11 nucleotides line up with TRBD2. V shed 2 bases, J shed 3 bases, and the junction held 3 bases outside the gene matches. Germline V gene data show CDR1 as SGHKS and CDR2 as YYEKEE (reference sequence). The CDR3 runs to 15 residues. CDR3 amino acids: CASSLQTSGKETQYF. In DNA, the CDR3 is TGTGCCAGCAGCTTACAGACTAGCGGGAAAGAGACCCAGTACTTC.

V usage is TRBV7-3 and J usage is TRBJ2-3; TRBD2 matches 8 bases. The CDR3 is 15 residues long. The V gene end was trimmed by 5 bases and the J gene end by 6 bases; junction bases not matched to a gene: 10. Per the germline V gene, CDR1 is SGHTA and CDR2 is FQGTGA. CDR3 bases: TGTGCCAGCAGCCCCCAGGCTAGCGGGCCCGATACGCAGTATTTT. Protein product: CASSPQASGPDTQYF. Full variable domain (remainder filled in from reference TRBV7-3 and TRBJ2-3): GAGVSQTPSNKVTEKGKYVELRCDPISGHTALYWYRQSLGQGPEFLIYFQGTGAADDSGLPNDRFFAVRPEGSVSTLKIQRTERGDSAVYLCASSPQASGPDTQYFGPGTRLTVL.

The chain joins TRBV13 to TRBJ2-1; 11 positions agree with TRBD2. The CDR3 loop spans 16 amino acids. Germline CDR1 and CDR2: PRHDT and FYEKMQ (reference sequence). Unmatched junction bases numbered 3, after V lost 5 bases and J lost 0 bases. The CDR3 loop is CASSISGRASYNEQFF. The CDR3 DNA follows: TGTGCCAGCAGCATTAGCGGGAGGGCCTCCTACAATGAGCAGTTCTTC.

This chain connects TRBV6-5 to TRBJ2-5; TRBD1 agrees at 11 bases. V dropped 8 bases and J dropped 2; count of bases not matched to a gene: 4. Germline loops: CDR1 MNHEY, CDR2 SVGAGI. The CDR3 totals 14 residues. CDR3 in amino acids: CASWDRGGQETQYF. The DNA of the CDR3 is TGTGCCAGCTGGGACAGGGGGGGACAAGAGACCCAGTACTTC.

This clone was observed once. The chain combines TRBV10-2 with TRBJ2-2; no clear D gene. CDR3 size: 13 residues. The V end lost 8 bases, the J end lost 1 base, and 8 bases lay between the germline ends. From germline, CDR1 is WSHSY and CDR2 SAAADI. CDR3 in DNA: TGCGCCAGCGTTGACGGGAACACCGGGGAGCTGTTTTTT. It codes for CASVDGNTGELFF.

This clone was observed a few times. Other DNA sequences in this specimen translate into the identical CDR3. This chain joins TRBV18 and TRBJ2-1; D is ambiguous. V dropped 1 base and J dropped 8 bases, with 6 bases sitting between them. The CDR3 is 12 residues long. CDR1 and CDR2 from the germline V gene are KGHSH and LQKENI. The CDR3 loop is CASSPLGDEQFF. CDR3 DNA: TGTGCCAGCTCACCACTGGGCGATGAGCAGTTCTTC.

The rearrangement joins TRBV3-1 (or the pseudogene TRBV3-2) to TRBJ2-7; 9 bases agree with TRBD1. The V gene's germline CDR1 is LGHDT and CDR2 YNNKEL (reference sequence). Unmatched junction bases numbered 7, after V lost 4 bases and J lost 3 bases. CDR3 length: 15 amino acids. The CDR3 loop reads CASSRSGTGHYEQYF. The DNA of the CDR3 is TGTGCCAGCAGCCGATCCGGGACAGGGCACTACGAGCAGTACTTC.

This clone was seen only once. The V call is TRBV18, the J call TRBJ2-5, with TRBD1 matching 12 bases. Germline lookup yields CDR1 KGHSH and CDR2 LQKENI. V trimming: 6 bases; J trimming: 7 bases; junction bases outside the gene matches: 6. The CDR3 has 14 residues. The CDR3 is CASSPGQGAGTQYF. In DNA, the CDR3 is TGTGCCAGCTCCCCGGGACAGGGGGCCGGGACCCAGTACTTC.

This chain joins TRBV19 and TRBJ2-5; 8 bases are a match to TRBD1. This CDR3 has 13 residues. V trimming: 8 bases; J trimming: 7 bases; junction bases outside the gene matches: 9. The V gene's germline CDR1 is LNHDA and CDR2 SQIVND (reference sequence). The CDR3 spells CASRNRDRGTQYF. The CDR3, as DNA: TGTGCCAGTCGAAACCGTGACAGGGGGACCCAGTACTTC.

The chain links TRBV2 to TRBJ1-4, with 9 bases aligning to TRBD1. This CDR3 is 15 amino acids long. Germline V lookup: CDR1 SNHLY, CDR2 FYNNEI. The ends lost 4 bases at V and 4 bases at J; junction bases unmatched: 4. CDR3: CASSGTGALNEKLFF. CDR3 nucleotides: TGTGCCAGCAGTGGGACAGGGGCTCTTAATGAAAAACTGTTTTTT. The entire variable domain, with the rest obtained from reference TRBV2 and TRBJ1-4, is as follows: EPEVTQTPSHQVTQMGQEVILRCVPISNHLYFYWYRQILGQKVEFLVSFYNNEISEKSEIFDDQFSVERPDGSNFTLKIRSTKLEDSAMYFCASSGTGALNEKLFFGSGTQLSVL.

The J gene is TRBJ2-7, the V gene TRBV5-8; D is perhaps TRBD2 (5 bases). V lost 4 bases and J lost 2, with 16 bases in between. Looked up from germline, CDR1 is SGHTS and CDR2 is YDEGEE. The CDR3 runs 15 residues. The CDR3 is CASSPSRGIAYEQYF. The DNA for the CDR3 is TGTGCCAGCAGCCCCTCCCGGGGAATAGCCTACGAGCAGTACTTC.

This sequence joins TRBV2 and TRBJ1-2; D not resolved. The CDR3 extends over 12 amino acids. V dropped 3 bases and J dropped 8 bases, with 10 bases sitting between them. In germline, CDR1 is SNHLY, CDR2 FYNNEI. The CDR3 is CASSERAFGYTF. CDR3 DNA: TGTGCCAGCAGTGAGAGGGCTTTCGGCTACACCTTC.

V is TRBV12-5 and J is TRBJ1-2; possibly TRBD1 for D (5 bases). V shed 2 bases and J shed 1 base, with 14 bases lying between them. Germline V gene sequence: CDR1 LGHNT, CDR2 FRNRAP. CDR3 size: 16 residues. CDR3 bases: TGTGCTAGTGGTTTGTTCCGGACGGGACTTAACTATGGCTACACCTTC. Its protein product is CASGLFRTGLNYGYTF.

The chain joins TRBV19 to TRBJ2-7; D gene unclear. V was trimmed by 3 bases and J by 2 bases, leaving 11 bases between them. Per germline, CDR1 LNHDA and CDR2 SQIVND (reference sequence). The CDR3 covers 14 residues. CDR3 nucleotides: TGTGCCAGTAGTATGACATTCCCTACCTACGAGCAGTACTTC. Amino acids: CASSMTFPTYEQYF.

The CDR3 bases are TGCAGCGTTGGACCAAGGCTAGCGGGAGCCTACGAGCAGTACTTC. It encodes CSVGPRLAGAYEQYF. The J gene is TRBJ2-7, the V gene TRBV29-1, with 10 bases that match TRBD2. Trimming took 4 bases from V and 2 from J; bases not matched to a gene: 8. The CDR3 is 15 residues long. Germline-derived CDR1 and CDR2 are SQVTM and ANQGSEA.

This CDR3 is CASSETSGRSNEQFF. The CDR3 bases are TGTGCCAGCAGTGAGACTAGCGGGAGGTCCAATGAGCAGTTCTTC. The V call is TRBV2, the J call TRBJ2-1; TRBD2 agrees at 13 bases. The CDR3 covers 15 residues. V gave up 3 bases and J gave up 6 bases; unmatched junction bases: 2. Germline V CDR1 and CDR2: SNHLY, FYNNEI.

The chain joins TRBV19 to TRBJ2-7; a possible D gene is TRBD2 (6 bases). This CDR3 contains 13 residues. Trimming pared 4 bases from V and 3 bases from J, leaving 10 bases between. Germline CDR1 LNHDA, CDR2 SQIVND (reference sequence). As DNA, the CDR3 is TGTGCCAGTAGTAAAGGGACTTTCTACGAGCAGTACTTC. Protein sequence: CASSKGTFYEQYF.